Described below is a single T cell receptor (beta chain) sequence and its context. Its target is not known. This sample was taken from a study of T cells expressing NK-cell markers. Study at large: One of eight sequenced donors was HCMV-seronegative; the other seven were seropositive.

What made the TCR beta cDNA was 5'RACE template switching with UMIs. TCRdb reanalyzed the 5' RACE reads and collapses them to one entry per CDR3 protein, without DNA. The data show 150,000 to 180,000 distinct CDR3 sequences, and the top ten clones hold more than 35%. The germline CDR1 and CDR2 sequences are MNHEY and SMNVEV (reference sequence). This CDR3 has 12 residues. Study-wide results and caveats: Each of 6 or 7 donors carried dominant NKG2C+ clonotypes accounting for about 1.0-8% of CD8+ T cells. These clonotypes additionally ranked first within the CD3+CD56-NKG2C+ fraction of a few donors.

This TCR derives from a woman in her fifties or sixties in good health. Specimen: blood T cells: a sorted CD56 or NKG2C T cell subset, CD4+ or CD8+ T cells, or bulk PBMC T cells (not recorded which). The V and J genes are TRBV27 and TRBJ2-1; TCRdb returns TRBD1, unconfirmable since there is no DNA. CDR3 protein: CASSFQGAEQFF.